One sample yielded the 5 T cell receptor beta chains listed below, sequenced in a study of cytomegalovirus exposure and HLA in healthy donors (dated by TCRdb to the late 2010s). Libraries were made using the immunoSEQ multiplex PCR assay. The multiplex PCR relied on a mix of 60 forward primers for TCR Vbeta segments and 13 reverse primers for TCR Jbeta segments. Not all clones reach the TCRdb copy of this immuneACCESS table, which keeps in-frame sequences only. Checked studies attribute under half of the gap to unresolved V genes and leave the rest unexplained. Counted in this sample were some 190,000 clones; just under 75% of them appeared once. The ten largest clones add up to approximately 2.8% of the sample. The specimen sequenced was PBMCs. These receptors were taken from a woman aged 25 to 39 in good health and CMV-seropositive.

The CDR3 loop reads CASSAGLAREQYF. CDR3 sequence (DNA): TGTGCCAGCTCAGCCGGACTAGCGCGCGAGCAGTACTTC. This chain connects TRBV18 to TRBJ2-7; 9 bases map to TRBD2. In germline, CDR1 is KGHSH, CDR2 LQKENI. V was pared by 5 bases and J by 6 bases, with 5 bases of the junction left unmatched. This CDR3 has 13 residues.

The rearrangement links TRBV4-2 to TRBJ2-5; 10 bases line up with TRBD2. The germline gives CDR1 LGHNA, CDR2 YNFKEQ. This CDR3 spans 15 amino acids. Germline trimming cut 4 bases from V and 7 bases from J; bases unmatched to any gene: 9. The CDR3 coding sequence is TGTGCCAGCAGCCGCTTAGCGGGAGGAGGCGGGACCCAGTACTTC. Protein sequence: CASSRLAGGGGTQYF.

Concerning this clone itself: Other DNA sequences within the sample encode an identical CDR3. The V and J genes are TRBV7-9 and TRBJ1-1; TRBD1 agrees at 7 bases. The CDR3 runs 13 residues. Germline V gene sequence: CDR1 SEHNR, CDR2 FQNEAQ (reference sequence). The ends lost 2 bases at V and 5 bases at J; junction bases unmatched: 2. The CDR3 DNA reads TGTGCCAGCAGCTTAAGCAGGGGGACTGAAGCTTTCTTT. This translates into CASSLSRGTEAFF.

This rearrangement joins TRBV7-9 to TRBJ1-2, with D possibly TRBD1 on 6 matching bases. The CDR3 length is 14 residues. V was shortened by 1 base and J by 2 bases, with 8 bases between the two germline ends. Looked up from germline, CDR1 is SEHNR and CDR2 is FQNEAQ (reference sequence). The CDR3 DNA follows: TGTGCCAGCAGCTTAGTCGACAGGAACTATGGCTACACCTTC. Its protein is CASSLVDRNYGYTF.

This clone was observed a single time. This chain connects TRBV2 to TRBJ2-2; D perhaps matches TRBD2 (5 bases). This CDR3 has 14 amino acids. V was cut by 8 bases and J by 4 bases, with 14 bases left in between. CDR1 SNHLY and CDR2 FYNNEI come from the germline V gene. CDR3 loop: CASLDLSSTGELFF. CDR3 sequence (DNA): TGTGCCAGCTTGGACTTGTCCTCCACCGGGGAGCTGTTTTTT.